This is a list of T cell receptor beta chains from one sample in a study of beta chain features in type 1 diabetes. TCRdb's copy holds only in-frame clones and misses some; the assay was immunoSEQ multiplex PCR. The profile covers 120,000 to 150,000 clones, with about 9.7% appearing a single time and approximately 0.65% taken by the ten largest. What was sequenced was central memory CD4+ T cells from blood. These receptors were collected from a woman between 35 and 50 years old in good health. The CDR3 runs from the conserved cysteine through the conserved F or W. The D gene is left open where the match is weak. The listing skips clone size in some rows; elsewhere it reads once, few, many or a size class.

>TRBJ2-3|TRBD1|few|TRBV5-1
CASSLLGQVGDTQYF
TGCGCCAGCAGCTTGTTGGGACAGGTTGGGGATACGCAGTATTTT
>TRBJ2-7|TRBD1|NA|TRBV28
CASSPYFQGDMVEQYF
TGTGCCAGCAGCCCTTATTTCCAGGGGGATATGGTCGAGCAGTACTTC
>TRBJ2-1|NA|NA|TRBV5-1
CASSPSTANEQFF
TGCGCCAGCAGCCCCAGTACAGCCAATGAGCAGTTCTTC
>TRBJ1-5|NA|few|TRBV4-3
CASSQDGGNQPQHF
TGCGCCAGCAGCCAAGATGGAGGCAATCAGCCCCAGCATTTT
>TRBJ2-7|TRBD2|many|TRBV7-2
CASSLVPPGLAGIEQYF
TGTGCCAGCAGCTTAGTCCCTCCGGGACTAGCGGGAATCGAGCAGTACTTC
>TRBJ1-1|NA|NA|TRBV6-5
CASSYSYRNTEAFF
TGTGCCAGCAGTTACTCGTACAGGAACACTGAAGCTTTCTTT
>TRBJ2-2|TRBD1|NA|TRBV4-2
CASSPFSGQGITGELFF
TGTGCCAGCAGCCCCTTCTCGGGACAGGGAATAACCGGGGAGCTGTTTTTT
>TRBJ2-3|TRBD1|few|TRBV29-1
CSVTGAASTDTQYF
TGCAGCGTTACAGGGGCCGCAAGCACAGATACGCAGTATTTT
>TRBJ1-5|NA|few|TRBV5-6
CASSKDRNSNQPQHF
TGTGCCAGCAGCAAGGACAGAAATAGCAATCAGCCCCAGCATTTT
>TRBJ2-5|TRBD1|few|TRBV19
CASSNRGREETQYF
TGTGCCAGTAGTAACAGGGGGCGAGAGGAGACCCAGTACTTC
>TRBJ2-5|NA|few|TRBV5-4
CASSFQGTQETQYF
TGTGCCAGCAGCTTTCAGGGTACTCAAGAGACCCAGTACTTC
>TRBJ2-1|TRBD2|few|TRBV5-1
CASSPSVSSGVYDEQFF
TGCGCCAGCAGCCCCTCGGTTTCTAGCGGGGTCTACGATGAGCAGTTCTTC
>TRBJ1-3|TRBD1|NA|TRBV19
CASRTGKDGNTIYF
TGTGCCAGTCGGACAGGGAAGGATGGAAACACCATATATTTT
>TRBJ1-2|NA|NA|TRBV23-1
CASSRTASNYGYTF
TGCGCCAGCAGTCGGACAGCTTCCAACTATGGCTACACCTTC
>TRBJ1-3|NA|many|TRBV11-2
CASSLFRNSGNTIYF
TGTGCCAGCAGCTTGTTCAGGAACTCTGGAAACACCATATATTTT
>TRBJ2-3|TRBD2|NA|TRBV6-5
CASSYAGRVDTQYF
TGTGCCAGCAGTTACGCGGGGAGGGTGGATACGCAGTATTTT
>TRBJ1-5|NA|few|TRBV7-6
CASSLEGFGGNQPQHF
TGTGCCAGCAGCTTAGAGGGTTTCGGGGGCAATCAGCCCCAGCATTTT
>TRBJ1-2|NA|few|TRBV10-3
CAITPRETNYGYTF
TGTGCCATCACTCCCAGGGAAACTAACTATGGCTACACCTTC
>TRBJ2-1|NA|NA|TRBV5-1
CASSTRSSSYNEQFF
TGCGCCAGCAGCACCCGGTCGAGCTCCTACAATGAGCAGTTCTTC
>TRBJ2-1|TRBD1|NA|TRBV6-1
CASRDRYGNEQFF
TGTGCCAGCAGGGACAGGTACGGCAATGAGCAGTTCTTC
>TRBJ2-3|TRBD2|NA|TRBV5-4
CASSLRLASDTDTQYF
TGTGCCAGCAGCTTACGACTAGCGAGCGACACAGATACGCAGTATTTT
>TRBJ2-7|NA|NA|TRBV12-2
CASRLAGTHGPYEQYF
TGTGCAAGTCGCTTAGCAGGCACTCATGGGCCCTACGAGCAGTACTTC
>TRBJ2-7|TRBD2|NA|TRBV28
CASSLSGGPSYEQYF
TGTGCCAGCAGTTTAAGCGGGGGGCCCTCCTACGAGCAGTACTTC
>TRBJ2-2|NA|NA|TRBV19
CASSISGGTAGELFF
TGTGCCAGTAGTATAAGTGGGGGGACGGCCGGGGAGCTGTTTTTT
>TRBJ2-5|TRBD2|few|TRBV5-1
CASSSGLAGETQYF
TGCGCCAGCAGCTCTGGACTAGCGGGGGAGACCCAGTACTTC
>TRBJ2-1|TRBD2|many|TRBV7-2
CASRGSGTYNEQFF
TGTGCCAGCAGAGGGAGCGGGACCTACAATGAGCAGTTCTTC
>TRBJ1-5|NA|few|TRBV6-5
CASSYSSGSDQPQHF
TGTGCCAGCAGTTACTCATCGGGAAGCGATCAGCCCCAGCATTTT
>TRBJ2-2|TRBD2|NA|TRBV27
CASRRLAGGPNTGELFF
TGTGCCAGCAGGAGACTAGCGGGGGGGCCTAACACCGGGGAGCTGTTTTTT
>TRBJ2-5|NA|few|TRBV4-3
CASSQDRETQYF
TGCGCCAGCAGCCAAGACAGGGAGACCCAGTACTTC
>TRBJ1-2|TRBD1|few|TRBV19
CASSAGTAESYGYTF
TGTGCCAGTAGTGCCGGGACAGCCGAGAGCTATGGCTACACCTTC
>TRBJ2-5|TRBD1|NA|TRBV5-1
CASSLAATGLINQETQYF
TGCGCCAGCAGCTTGGCTGCGACAGGGCTAATAAACCAAGAGACCCAGTACTTC
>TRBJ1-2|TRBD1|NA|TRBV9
CASRDRVGNYGYTF
TGTGCCAGCAGGGACAGGGTAGGCAACTATGGCTACACCTTC
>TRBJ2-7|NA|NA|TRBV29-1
CSVALRGAVYEQYF
TGCAGCGTTGCTCTTCGGGGGGCGGTGTACGAGCAGTACTTC
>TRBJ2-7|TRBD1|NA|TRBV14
CASADLGGRGSYEQYF
TGTGCCAGTGCCGATTTAGGGGGCAGAGGATCCTACGAGCAGTACTTC
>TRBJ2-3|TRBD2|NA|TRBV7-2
CASSLGQRGAGTDTQYF
TGTGCCAGCAGCTTAGGGCAGCGGGGGGCGGGCACAGATACGCAGTATTTT
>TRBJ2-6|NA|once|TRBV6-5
CASSGMLGANVLTF
TGTGCCAGCAGTGGCATGTTGGGGGCCAACGTCCTGACTTTC
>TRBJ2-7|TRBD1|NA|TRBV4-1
CASSQRQGVNEQYF
TGCGCCAGCAGCCAAAGACAGGGCGTCAACGAGCAGTACTTC
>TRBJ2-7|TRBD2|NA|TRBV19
CASRKEAGPSYEQYF
TGTGCCAGTAGGAAAGAAGCGGGGCCCTCCTACGAGCAGTACTTC
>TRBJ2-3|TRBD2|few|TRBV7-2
CASSLDAGLVFSGTDTQYF
TGTGCCAGCAGCTTAGACGCTGGACTAGTTTTTTCGGGCACAGATACGCAGTATTTT
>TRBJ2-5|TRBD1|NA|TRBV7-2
CASSFFLGAGGETQYF
TGTGCCAGCAGCTTCTTTCTGGGGGCAGGGGGAGAGACCCAGTACTTC
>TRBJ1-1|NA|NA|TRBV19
CASKRVGQSMNTEAFF
TGTGCCAGTAAAAGGGTTGGACAGAGCATGAACACTGAAGCTTTCTTT
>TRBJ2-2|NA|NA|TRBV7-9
CASSFSRDTGELFF
TGTGCCAGCAGCTTTAGCAGGGACACCGGGGAGCTGTTTTTT
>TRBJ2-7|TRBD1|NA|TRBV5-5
CASSLAGGSYEQYF
TGTGCCAGCAGCTTAGCAGGGGGTAGCTACGAGCAGTACTTC
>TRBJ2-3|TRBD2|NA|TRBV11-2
CASSLGPSGGPRDTQYF
TGTGCCAGCAGCTTAGGGCCTAGCGGGGGGCCAAGGGATACGCAGTATTTT
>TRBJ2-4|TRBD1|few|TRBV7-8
CASSSKTGAPQGIQYF
TGTGCCAGCAGCTCCAAGACAGGGGCCCCACAAGGCATTCAGTACTTC
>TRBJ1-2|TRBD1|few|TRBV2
CASSYSLEGARGYTF
TGTGCCAGCAGTTATTCCCTCGAGGGGGCGAGGGGCTACACCTTC
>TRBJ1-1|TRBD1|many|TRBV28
CASSTGQGSEAFF
TGTGCCAGCAGTACGGGACAGGGTTCTGAAGCTTTCTTT
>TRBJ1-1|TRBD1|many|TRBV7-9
CASRPKDRIGTEAFF
TGTGCCAGCAGACCAAAGGACAGGATCGGCACTGAAGCTTTCTTT
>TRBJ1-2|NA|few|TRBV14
CASSQRNYGYTF
TGTGCCAGCAGCCAGAGAAACTATGGCTACACCTTC
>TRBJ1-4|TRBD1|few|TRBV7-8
CASSFWGTGNEKLFF
TGTGCCAGCAGCTTCTGGGGGACAGGGAATGAAAAACTGTTTTTT
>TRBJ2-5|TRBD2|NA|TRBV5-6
CASSLLTSAQETQYF
TGTGCCAGCAGCTTGCTCACTAGCGCCCAAGAGACCCAGTACTTC
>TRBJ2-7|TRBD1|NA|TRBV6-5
CASSPGGQGGPKQYF
TGTGCCAGCAGCCCAGGGGGACAGGGAGGGCCCAAGCAGTACTTC
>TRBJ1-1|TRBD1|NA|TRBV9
CASSVALGTDSANTEAFF
TGTGCCAGCAGCGTAGCTTTAGGGACAGATTCGGCGAACACTGAAGCTTTCTTT
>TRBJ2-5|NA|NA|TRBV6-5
CASSYQIRETQYF
TGTGCCAGCAGTTACCAGATTCGTGAGACCCAGTACTTC
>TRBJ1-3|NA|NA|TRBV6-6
CASSYSERGNTIYF
TGTGCCAGCAGTTACAGTGAGAGAGGAAACACCATATATTTT
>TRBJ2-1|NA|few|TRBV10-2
CASRASGLGNEQFF
TGCGCCAGCAGGGCGTCAGGGCTCGGCAATGAGCAGTTCTTC
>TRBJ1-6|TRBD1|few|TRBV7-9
CASRHPRDSKNSPLHF
TGTGCCAGCAGACACCCCCGGGACAGCAAAAATTCACCCCTCCACTTT
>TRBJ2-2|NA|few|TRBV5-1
CASSSQGTGELFF
TGCGCCAGCAGCTCTCAGGGGACCGGGGAGCTGTTTTTT
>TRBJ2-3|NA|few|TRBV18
CASSPNSGGADTQYF
TGTGCCAGCTCACCGAACTCAGGAGGGGCAGATACGCAGTATTTT
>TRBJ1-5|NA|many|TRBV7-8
CASSSSGTLGQPQHF
TGTGCCAGCAGCTCGTCCGGGACTTTGGGACAGCCCCAGCATTTT